These T cell receptor beta chains were read from a single sample in a study of blood T cell repertoires in COVID-19. Produced via immunoSEQ multiplex PCR; TCRdb's table is partial and in-frame only. The table includes about 240,000 clones, around 90% detected once. The sequenced sample was PBMCs or T cells enriched from blood (not recorded which). These receptors were taken from a woman in her 30s with acute COVID-19. Both conserved end residues are trimmed from each CDR3.

CDR3	V	J
ASSDHRDRGLSNQPQH	TRBV10-2	TRBJ1-5
ASWGPGSYSNQPQH	TRBV19	TRBJ1-5
ASSLDTGPNQPQH	TRBV5-1	TRBJ1-5
ASIRQGALTEAF	TRBV2	TRBJ1-1
ASSLVGDNRGSPLH	TRBV5-1	TRBJ1-6
ASSHARGLGNEQF	TRBV4-3	TRBJ2-1
ASSKTGALYGNEQF	TRBV7-7	TRBJ2-1
ASSILGQGPNEQF	TRBV5-1	TRBJ2-1
ASSRQGEVETQY	TRBV10-1	TRBJ2-5
ASSLMDRSLGETQY	TRBV5-4	TRBJ2-5
AWSVLGSGGPNEQF	TRBV30	TRBJ2-1
ASRDRSDQPQH	TRBV10-2	TRBJ1-5
ASSLEQGALRGAF	TRBV7-8	TRBJ1-1
ASSFGQGEFREQY	TRBV5-4	TRBJ2-7
ATSGGEGNQPQH	TRBV15	TRBJ1-5
ASSPQGTGELF	TRBV14	TRBJ2-2
ASSYSTTGGGGYT	TRBV6-5	TRBJ1-2
ASSLGPGGDSPLH	TRBV5-1	TRBJ1-6
ASSPRGGFNTGELF	TRBV9	TRBJ2-2
ASSWEGGDEQF	TRBV7-2	TRBJ2-1
ASSEGQGVSPQH	TRBV19	TRBJ1-5
ASSLVTGEDEQF	TRBV5-1	TRBJ2-1
ASSREGADTQY	TRBV3-1/TRBV3-2	TRBJ2-3
ASSLGAGDTQY	TRBV5-1	TRBJ2-3
ASRYTGNTEAF	TRBV6-4	TRBJ1-1
ASSLEFPAGDEKLF	TRBV5-1	TRBJ1-4
SAREGPFHT	TRBV20-1	TRBJ1-2
ASSPRTGESEAF	TRBV23-1	TRBJ1-1